The 13 T cell receptor beta chains listed next were all sequenced from one sample in a study of control samples from healthy donors and cancer patients. Clones were read by immunoSEQ multiplex PCR, and TCRdb kept only the in-frame ones, dropping some. Altogether about 76,000 clones are present, 89% being singletons, with the ten largest covering over 9%. The source material was PBMCs. The receptors derive from a woman between 50 and 59 years old with colorectal cancer.

The CDR3 DNA follows: TGTGCCAGCAGCTTAGCACTTTCTACAGATACGCAGTATTTT. Encoded protein: CASSLALSTDTQYF. This rearrangement joins TRBV7-2 to TRBJ2-3; no firm D call. Trimming pared 0 bases from V and 3 bases from J, leaving 7 bases between. CDR3 length equals 14 residues. The germline CDR1 and CDR2 sequences are SGHTA and FQGNSA.

V gene TRBV29-1 combines with J gene TRBJ2-3, with TRBD2 matching 11 bases. Germline values: CDR1 SQVTM, CDR2 ANQGSEA. The CDR3 is 16 residues long. The ends lost 5 bases at V and 2 bases at J; junction bases unmatched: 9. DNA for the CDR3: TGCAGCGTTCGATCTACTAGCGGGGGTACCACAGATACGCAGTATTTT. This sequence encodes CSVRSTSGGTTDTQYF.

V is TRBV9 and J is TRBJ2-4; maybe TRBD2 (6 bases). CDR1 and CDR2 from the germline V gene are SGDLS and YYNGEE. The CDR3 has 16 amino acids. Between the trimmed V and J ends, which lost 0 bases and 5 bases, there was a span of 15 bases. The CDR3: CASSVGGRETENIQYF. CDR3 coding DNA: TGTGCCAGCAGCGTAGGAGGGCGGGAAACCGAAAACATTCAGTACTTC.

The count of this clone is one. The chain couples TRBV24-1 to TRBJ2-7; no firm D call. V shed 4 bases and J shed 5 bases, with 5 bases lying between them. This CDR3 comprises 11 residues. Germline V CDR1 and CDR2: KGHDR, SFDVKD. The CDR3 reads CATSEYDEQYV. The DNA of the CDR3 is TGTGCCACCAGTGAGTATGACGAGCAGTACGTC.

This chain links TRBV5-5 with TRBJ2-5; D not certain. The CDR3 is made up of 16 amino acids. Trimming removed 1 base from V and 1 base from J, with 14 bases in between. From germline, CDR1 is SGHKS and CDR2 YYEKEE (reference sequence). The CDR3 DNA reads as TGTGCCAGCAGCTTGCGGGTAGGGATTGCCCAAGAGACCCAGTACTTC. Encoded protein: CASSLRVGIAQETQYF.

The J gene is TRBJ2-3, the V gene TRBV28; D assignment may be TRBD1 or TRBD2 (6 bases each). Germline V lookup: CDR1 MDHEN, CDR2 SYDVKM. V dropped 7 bases and J dropped 5 bases, with 19 bases sitting between them. There are 15 residues in the CDR3. The CDR3 sequence: CASTNPEQGLDTQYF. CDR3 bases: TGTGCCAGCACAAACCCAGAACAGGGACTAGATACGCAGTATTTT.

This chain links TRBV15 with TRBJ1-2; 9 positions match TRBD1. Looked up from germline, CDR1 is LNHNV and CDR2 is YYDKDF (reference sequence). This CDR3 comprises 15 residues. After removal of 1 base from V and 8 bases from J, the junction contained 8 bases not matched to a gene. As DNA, the CDR3 is TGTGCCACCAGCAGAGGCGAACAGGGGGCGCAAGGCTACACCTTC. It yields the protein CATSRGEQGAQGYTF.

This clone showed up just once. The V call is TRBV3-1 (or the pseudogene TRBV3-2), the J call TRBJ2-2; D remains ambiguous. V lost 1 base and J 5 bases, leaving 11 bases between the germline ends. CDR1 and CDR2 from the germline V gene are LGHDT and YNNKEL (reference sequence). This CDR3 region has 15 residues. The CDR3 DNA follows: TGTGCCAGCAGCCAAGTCCCAGGCCGGACCGGGGAGCTGTTTTTT. This translates into CASSQVPGRTGELFF.

The rearrangement joins TRBV5-6 to TRBJ1-2, with 9 bases identical to TRBD1. The CDR3 is 13 amino acids. Germline CDR1 SGHDT, CDR2 YYEEEE. Trimming took 1 base from V and 11 from J; bases not matched to a gene: 6. This CDR3 reads CASSLRQGGGYTF. In DNA form, the CDR3 reads TGTGCCAGCAGCTTGAGACAGGGGGGTGGTTACACCTTC.

This chain uses TRBV2 with TRBJ1-1; D gene uncertain. V was trimmed by 4 bases and J by 4 bases, leaving 13 bases between them. The CDR3 is 14 residues long. Germline CDR1 reads SNHLY; CDR2 reads FYNNEI. CDR3 sequence (DNA): TGTGCCAGCAGTGTCGGCGGCGGGGTCACTGAAGCTTTCTTT. It codes for CASSVGGGVTEAFF. The variable domain in full, completed from reference TRBV2 and TRBJ1-1, reads EPEVTQTPSHQVTQMGQEVILRCVPISNHLYFYWYRQILGQKVEFLVSFYNNEISEKSEIFDDQFSVERPDGSNFTLKIRSTKLEDSAMYFCASSVGGGVTEAFFGQGTRLTVV.

This chain joins TRBV10-3 and TRBJ1-3, with 7 bases matching TRBD1. The J segment lost 7 bases and the V segment lost 3 bases, leaving 9 bases of the junction unmatched. Germline V gene sequence: CDR1 ENHRY, CDR2 SYGVKD. The CDR3 has 15 amino acids. CDR3 protein: CAISDERSGGNTIYF. DNA for the CDR3: TGTGCCATCAGTGACGAGAGGTCAGGGGGTAACACCATATATTTT.

This chain connects TRBV2 to TRBJ1-2; D not certain. The CDR3 runs to 13 residues. With 3 bases removed from V and 2 bases from J, the gap between germline ends came to 7 bases. Germline-derived CDR1 and CDR2 are SNHLY and FYNNEI. CDR3 bases: TGTGCCAGCAGTGAGACACCGAACTATGGCTACACCTTC. Translation: CASSETPNYGYTF.

This chain links TRBV12-3 or TRBV12-4 with TRBJ2-7; 7 nucleotides match TRBD1. V lost 5 bases to trimming and J lost 6 bases; unmatched junction nucleotides: 4. This CDR3 has 12 amino acids. The CDR3 nucleotides are TGTGCCAGCAGTAGGGGGCCCGGCGAGCAGTACGTC. Protein sequence: CASSRGPGEQYV.